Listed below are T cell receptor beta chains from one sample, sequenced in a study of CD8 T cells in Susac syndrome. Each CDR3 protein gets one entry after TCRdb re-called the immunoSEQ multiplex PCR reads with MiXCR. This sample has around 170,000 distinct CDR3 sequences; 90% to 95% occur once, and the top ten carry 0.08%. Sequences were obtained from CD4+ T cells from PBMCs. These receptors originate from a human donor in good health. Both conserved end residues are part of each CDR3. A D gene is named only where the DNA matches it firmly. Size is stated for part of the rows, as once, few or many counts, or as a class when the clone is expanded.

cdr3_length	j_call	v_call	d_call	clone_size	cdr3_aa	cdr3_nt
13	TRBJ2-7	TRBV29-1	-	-	CSVGGRASYEQYF	TGCAGCGTTGGGGGCAGGGCCTCCTACGAGCAGTACTTC
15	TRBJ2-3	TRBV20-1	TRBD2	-	CSARGGGSGTDTQYF	TGCAGTGCTAGAGGGGGCGGGAGCGGCACAGATACGCAGTATTTT
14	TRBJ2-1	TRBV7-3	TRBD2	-	CASSLGLGLNEQFF	TGTGCCAGCAGCTTGGGACTAGGATTGAATGAGCAGTTCTTC
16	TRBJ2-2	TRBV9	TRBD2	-	CASSVGLAGGGGELFF	TGTGCCAGCAGCGTAGGCCTAGCGGGAGGAGGCGGGGAGCTGTTTTTT
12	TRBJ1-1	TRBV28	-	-	CASSSTWGEAFF	TGTGCCAGCAGTTCTACTTGGGGGGAAGCTTTCTTT
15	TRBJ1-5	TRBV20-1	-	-	CSARSLRQAYQPQHF	TGCAGTGCTAGATCCCTTCGACAGGCCTATCAGCCCCAGCATTTT
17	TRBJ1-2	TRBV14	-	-	CASSRDVEEYEGYGYTF	TGTGCCAGCAGCCGTGATGTCGAAGAATATGAGGGGTACGGCTACACCTTC
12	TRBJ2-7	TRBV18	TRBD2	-	CASSRGEYEQYF	TGTGCCAGCTCCCGGGGGGAGTACGAGCAGTACTTC
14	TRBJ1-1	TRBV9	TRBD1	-	CASRGDREDTEAFF	TGTGCCAGCAGGGGGGACAGGGAGGACACTGAAGCTTTCTTT
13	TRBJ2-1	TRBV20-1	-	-	CSAPRDVYNEQFF	TGCAGTGCTCCCCGGGATGTTTACAATGAGCAGTTCTTC
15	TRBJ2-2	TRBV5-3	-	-	CARSPGRSLAGELFF	TGTGCCAGAAGCCCTGGACGGTCCTTAGCCGGGGAGCTGTTTTTT
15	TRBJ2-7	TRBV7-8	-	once	CASSLSAVLLNEQYF	TGTGCCAGCAGCTTAAGCGCCGTCCTTCTCAACGAGCAGTACTTC
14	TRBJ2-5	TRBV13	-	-	CASSSQGTRETQYF	TGTGCCAGCAGCTCGCAGGGGACACGAGAGACCCAGTACTTC
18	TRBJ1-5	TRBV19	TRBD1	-	CASSIFRGAGGADQPQHF	TGTGCCAGTAGTATTTTTCGTGGGGCAGGGGGCGCCGATCAGCCCCAGCATTTT
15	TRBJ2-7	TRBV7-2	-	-	CASSLTAAATYEQYF	TGTGCCAGCAGCTTAACGGCAGCCGCGACCTACGAGCAGTACTTC
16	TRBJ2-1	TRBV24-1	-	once	CATSGAPGQGHNEQFF	TGTGCCACCAGTGGGGCGCCGGGACAAGGACACAATGAGCAGTTCTTC